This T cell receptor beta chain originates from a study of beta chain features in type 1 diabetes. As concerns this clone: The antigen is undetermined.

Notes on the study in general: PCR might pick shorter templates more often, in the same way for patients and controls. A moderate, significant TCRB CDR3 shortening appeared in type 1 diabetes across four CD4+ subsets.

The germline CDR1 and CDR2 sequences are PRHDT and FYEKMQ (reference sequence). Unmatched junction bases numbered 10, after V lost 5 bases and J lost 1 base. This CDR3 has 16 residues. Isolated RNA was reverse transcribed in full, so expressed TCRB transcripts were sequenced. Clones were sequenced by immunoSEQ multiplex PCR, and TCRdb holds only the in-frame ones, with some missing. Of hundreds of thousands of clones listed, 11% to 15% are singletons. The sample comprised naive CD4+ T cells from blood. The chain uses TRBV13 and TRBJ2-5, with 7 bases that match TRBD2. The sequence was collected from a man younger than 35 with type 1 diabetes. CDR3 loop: CASSHLSGGLQETQYF. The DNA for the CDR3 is TGTGCCAGCAGCCACCTATCGGGAGGCCTCCAAGAGACCCAGTACTTC.